Below are 9 T cell receptor beta chains sequenced from a single sample in a study of spatial heterogeneity in lung cancer. TCRdb passed the 5' RACE reads through MiXCR, listing each CDR3 protein once. This sample carries approximately 23,000 distinct CDR3 sequences, under 5.5% of them seen once, and the ten largest clones take 9.9%. Findings of the study overall: Tumors with more nonsynonymous mutations had more expanded intratumoral alpha and beta TCRs.

Which antigens these TCRs recognize remains unknown. The sample's time point: sample taken at primary tumor resection. Sequenced material: lung tumor tissue, taken at surgery. These receptors were obtained from a male donor with early-stage non-small cell lung cancer.

This clonotype was seen at least ten times. The chain recombines TRBV6-1 with TRBJ2-1; possible D gene TRBD2, 7 bases. Trimming removed 8 bases from V and 6 bases from J, with 20 bases in between. The CDR3 runs 15 residues. Germline V gives CDR1 MNHNS, CDR2 SASEGT. CDR3 protein: CASSLGGARRNEQFF. For the CDR3, the DNA is TGTGCCAGCTCTTTGGGGGGGGCGCGTCGCAATGAGCAGTTCTTC.

The chain joins TRBV7-8 to TRBJ1-3; D uncertain. The CDR3 length is 16 residues. Trimming removed 6 bases at V and 0 bases at J, with 15 bases between. The germline CDR1 and CDR2 sequences are SGHVS and FQNEAQ. CDR3 protein: CASSPRAGSSGNTIYF. In nucleotides, the CDR3 is TGTGCCAGCAGTCCTAGGGCGGGCAGCTCTGGAAACACCATATATTTT.

This clonotype occurred a few times. This rearrangement joins TRBV7-2 to TRBJ2-7; D not resolved. The length of the CDR3 is 12 residues. V dropped 4 bases and J dropped 5 bases, with 9 bases sitting between them. The germline CDR1 and CDR2 sequences are SGHTA and FQGNSA. CDR3 region: CASSSVYNEQYF. CDR3 coding DNA: TGTGCCAGCAGCTCCGTCTATAACGAGCAGTACTTC.

In its sample, this clonotype was seen many times. The CDR3 DNA sequence: TGTGCCAGCAGCCGGACAGGGGGTGGTGAGCAGTTCTTC. This codes for CASSRTGGGEQFF. The chain combines TRBV7-9 with TRBJ2-1, with 10 bases fitting TRBD1. With V trimmed by 5 bases and J by 9 bases, 4 bases remained unmatched. The CDR3 has 13 amino acids. Germline V gives CDR1 SEHNR, CDR2 FQNEAQ (reference sequence).

The sample holds many counts of this clonotype. The chain is built from TRBV7-6 and TRBJ2-5, with a possible D match to TRBD2 (5 bases). V was trimmed by 0 bases and J by 3 bases, leaving 14 bases between them. This CDR3 region has 16 residues. Germline V gives CDR1 SGHVS, CDR2 FNYEAQ. The CDR3 region has the DNA TGTGCCAGCAGCTTAGCGTCATCTTGGGGAGAAGAGACCCAGTACTTC. Translating it yields CASSLASSWGEETQYF.

In this sample, this clonotype turned up many times. The rearrangement joins TRBV7-8 to TRBJ1-1; no firm D call. Trimming removed 3 bases at V and 1 base at J, with 0 bases between. Per germline, CDR1 SGHVS and CDR2 FQNEAQ. The CDR3 is 11 amino acids. CDR3 bases: TGTGCCAGCAGCTTGAACACTGAAGCTTTCTTT. This sequence encodes CASSLNTEAFF.

Regarding this clonotype: A much larger clone lies a single base off, so this may be a read error. CDR3 DNA sequence: TGTGCCAGCAGCTTCAGTGGAACACTGTTTTTT. As protein: CASSFSGTLFF. The chain carries TRBV5-6 and TRBJ1-4, with unresolved D. V was trimmed by 2 bases and J by 13 bases, leaving 9 bases between them. This CDR3 spans 11 amino acids. Germline values: CDR1 SGHDT, CDR2 YYEEEE. The variable domain in full, completed from reference TRBV5-6 and TRBJ1-4, reads DAGVTQSPTHLIKTRGQQVTLRCSPKSGHDTVSWYQQALGQGPQFIFQYYEEEERQRGNFPDRFSGHQFPNYSSELNVNALLLGDSALYLCASSFSGTLFFGSGTQLSVL.

This clonotype was found many times. V gene TRBV12-3 or TRBV12-4 combines with J gene TRBJ2-7; 7 bases are a match to TRBD2. The CDR3 contains 14 residues. J gave up 7 bases and V 7 bases, and 13 bases lay outside the gene matches. DNA of the CDR3: TGTGCCAGCACCAAGCCGTCTGGAGCGGGGGAGCAGTACTTC. Its protein is CASTKPSGAGEQYF.

This clonotype has ten or more counts. The J gene is TRBJ1-1, the V gene TRBV6-5, with a possible D match to TRBD1 (5 bases). The germline V gene has CDR1 MNHEY and CDR2 SVGAGI. The CDR3 length is 18 residues. V was shortened by 0 bases and J by 5 bases, with 22 bases between the two germline ends. The chain's CDR3 is CASSYSFQGGVLRTEAFF. Written as DNA, the CDR3 is TGTGCCAGCAGTTACTCTTTTCAGGGCGGAGTATTGCGGACTGAAGCTTTCTTT.